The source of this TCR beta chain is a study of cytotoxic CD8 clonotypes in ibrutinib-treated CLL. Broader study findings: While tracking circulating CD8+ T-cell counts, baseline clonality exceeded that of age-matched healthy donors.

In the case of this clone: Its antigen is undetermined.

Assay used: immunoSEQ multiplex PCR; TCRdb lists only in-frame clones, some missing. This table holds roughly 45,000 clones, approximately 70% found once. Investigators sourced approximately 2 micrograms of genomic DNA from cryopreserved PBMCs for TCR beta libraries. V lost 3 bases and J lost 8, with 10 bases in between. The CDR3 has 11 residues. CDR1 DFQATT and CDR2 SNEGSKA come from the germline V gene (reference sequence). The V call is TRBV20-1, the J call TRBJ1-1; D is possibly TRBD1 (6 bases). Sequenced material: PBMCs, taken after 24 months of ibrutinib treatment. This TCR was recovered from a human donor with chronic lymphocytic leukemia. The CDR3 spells CSARRGVEAFF. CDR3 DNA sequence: TGCAGTGCTAGGAGGGGGGTAGAAGCTTTCTTT.